One and the same sample provided the 11 T cell receptor beta chains below, sequenced in a study of blood T cell repertoires in COVID-19. TCRdb's copy holds only in-frame clones and misses some; the assay was immunoSEQ multiplex PCR. This sample has a few hundred thousand clones, with around 87% found just once. Sequencing used PBMCs or T cells enriched from blood (not recorded which). The receptor set was obtained from a man between 18 and 29 years old who had recovered from COVID-19.

The sample holds a few counts of this clone. The genes are TRBV5-1 and TRBJ2-2, with no clear D. CDR3 length equals 14 residues. V lost 7 bases to trimming and J lost 5 bases, with 15 bases between them. CDR1 is SGHRS, CDR2 YFSETQ, per germline. This chain's CDR3 is CASRPGDKTGELFF. DNA of the CDR3: TGCGCCAGCCGCCCCGGCGACAAGACCGGGGAGCTGTTTTTT.

The rearrangement joins TRBV7-2 to TRBJ2-1; possible D gene TRBD2, 6 bases. CDR3 length equals 15 residues. V lost 5 bases and J lost 7, with 18 bases in between. Germline V gives CDR1 SGHTA, CDR2 FQGNSA. CDR3: CASSALRGSNNEQFF. In nucleotides, the CDR3 is TGTGCCAGCAGCGCCCTTCGGGGGTCTAATAATGAGCAGTTCTTC.

The chain has TRBV11-2 and TRBJ2-7, with a tentative D call TRBD2 (6 bases). V was trimmed by 5 bases and J by 0 bases, leaving 17 bases between them. Germline CDR1 and CDR2: SGHAT and FQNNGV. The CDR3 spans 16 residues. CDR3 region: CASSPLRGASSYEQYF. Written as DNA, the CDR3 is TGTGCCAGCAGCCCCCTTCGCGGGGCAAGCTCCTACGAGCAGTACTTC.

CDR3 region: CATQSPNEQYF. CDR3 DNA sequence: TGTGCCACCCAATCCCCAAACGAGCAGTACTTC. The chain uses TRBV10-3 and TRBJ2-7, with D uncertain. The CDR3 totals 11 residues. Between the trimmed V and J ends, which lost 10 bases and 5 bases, there was a span of 12 bases. Germline V gives CDR1 ENHRY, CDR2 SYGVKD.

This chain connects TRBV13 to TRBJ2-1; 10 nucleotides align to TRBD2. The germline gives CDR1 PRHDT, CDR2 FYEKMQ (reference sequence). There are 15 residues in the CDR3. With 0 bases clipped from V and 7 bases from J, the junction kept 3 bases outside the gene matches. The CDR3 DNA follows: TGTGCCAGCAGCTTAGGGACTAGCGGGCCTAATGAGCAGTTCTTC. This translates into CASSLGTSGPNEQFF.

This clone was observed a single time. The genes are TRBV28 and TRBJ1-4; maybe TRBD1 (5 bases). The CDR3 is 16 amino acids. With 3 bases removed from V and 15 bases from J, the gap between germline ends came to 26 bases. Looked up from germline, CDR1 is MDHEN and CDR2 is SYDVKM. CDR3 bases: TGTGCCAGCAGTTTGGTCCTTGTGGGGCTCCCTGATCGGTTGTTTTTT. Protein: CASSLVLVGLPDRLFF.

This sequence joins TRBV7-2 and TRBJ1-1, with TRBD1 identical over 7 bases. This CDR3 is built from 14 residues. Germline V gene lookup returns CDR1 SGHTA and CDR2 FQGNSA. The trim removed 4 bases at V and 4 bases at J, leaving 6 bases unmatched. Here the CDR3 reads CASSSNRGGTEAFF. In DNA form, the CDR3 reads TGTGCCAGCAGCTCGAACAGGGGAGGCACTGAAGCTTTCTTT.

J is TRBJ2-7 and V is TRBV13; 7 nucleotides align to TRBD2. The CDR3 is 13 residues long. V lost 6 bases, J lost 3 bases, and 5 bases stayed unmatched. The germline gives CDR1 PRHDT, CDR2 FYEKMQ (reference sequence). CDR3 residues: CASRASGVYEQYF. Written as DNA, the CDR3 is TGTGCCAGCAGGGCTAGCGGAGTCTACGAGCAGTACTTC.

Concerning this clone: Other DNA variants within this sample encode the same CDR3. The chain joins TRBV24-1 to TRBJ1-5; 7 nucleotides agree with TRBD1. Germline CDR1 KGHDR, CDR2 SFDVKD. This CDR3 is 15 amino acids long. Germline trimming cut 2 bases from V and 6 bases from J; bases unmatched to any gene: 6. The CDR3 loop reads CATSDSTGSGQPQHF. In DNA form, the CDR3 reads TGTGCCACCAGTGATTCGACAGGGAGTGGTCAGCCCCAGCATTTT.

The J gene is TRBJ1-2, the V gene TRBV7-6, with D unclear. The CDR3 covers 16 residues. Germline V gives CDR1 SGHVS, CDR2 FNYEAQ. V was shortened by 1 base and J by 8 bases, with 20 bases between the two germline ends. The CDR3 spells CASSLGYGSLPRGYTF. CDR3 nucleotide sequence: TGTGCCAGCAGCTTAGGTTACGGGTCTCTGCCCCGGGGCTACACCTTC.

The chain uses TRBV28 and TRBJ1-1; weak D call: TRBD1 (5 bases). The CDR3 contains 14 residues. Trimming pared 6 bases from V and 4 bases from J, leaving 15 bases between. Germline CDR1 reads MDHEN; CDR2 reads SYDVKM. CDR3: CASSQGRQGTEAFF. CDR3 sequence (DNA): TGTGCCAGCAGCCAAGGGCGCCAGGGCACTGAAGCTTTCTTT. Drawing the rest from reference TRBV28 and TRBJ1-1, the complete variable domain is DVKVTQSSRYLVKRTGEKVFLECVQDMDHENMFWYRQDPGLGLRLIYFSYDVKMKEKGDIPEGYSVSREKKERFSLILESASTNQTSMYLCASSQGRQGTEAFFGQGTRLTVV.